This T cell receptor beta chain is from a study of shared clonotypes between healthy human individuals. A word on this clone: Its antigen is still unknown.

Notes on the study in general: Among donors, clonotype sharing was expected to be affected by sequencing depth. Only blood was sampled, and tissue TCR repertoires likely differ from blood ones.

Deep-level running was used for the assay. Assay: immunoSEQ multiplex PCR; the TCRdb copy retains only in-frame clones and omits some. The sample records approximately 2.5 million clones, over 85% being singletons. The V end lost 5 bases, the J end lost 0 bases, and 19 bases lay between the germline ends. The germline gives CDR1 LNHDA, CDR2 SQIVND (reference sequence). The CDR3 runs 17 residues. The TCR comes from a man younger than 35 in good health. The chain combines TRBV19 with TRBJ1-1; D might be TRBD1 (5 bases). The sequenced sample consisted of naive CD4+ T cells sorted from blood. Described subset: CD45RA+ positively selected. The CDR3, as DNA: TGTGCCAGTAGTTCATCAGGAGGGGTGGGGGTGAACACTGAAGCTTTCTTT. This translates into CASSSSGGVGVNTEAFF.